This TCR beta chain comes out of a study of control samples from healthy donors and cancer patients. The CDR3 sequence is 17 residues long. Looked up from germline, CDR1 is SGHNT and CDR2 is YYREEE (reference sequence). The V gene end was trimmed by 3 bases and the J gene end by 0 bases; junction bases not matched to a gene: 5. Clones were read by immunoSEQ multiplex PCR, and TCRdb kept only the in-frame ones, dropping some. The table shows over 100,000 clones, with 80% to 95% occurring only once. The material sequenced was blood. This TCR was sampled from a man in his forties in good health. The chain employs TRBV5-4 and TRBJ2-2, with TRBD2 identical over 10 bases. The CDR3 reads CASSSLAGAANTGELFF. Here the CDR3 DNA reads TGTGCCAGCAGCTCTCTAGCGGGGGCTGCGAACACCGGGGAGCTGTTTTTT. Full variable domain (rest looked up from reference TRBV5-4 and TRBJ2-2): ETGVTQSPTHLIKTRGQQVTLRCSSQSGHNTVSWYQQALGQGPQFIFQYYREEENGRGNFPPRFSGLQFPNYSSELNVNALELDDSALYLCASSSLAGAANTGELFFGEGSRLTVL.